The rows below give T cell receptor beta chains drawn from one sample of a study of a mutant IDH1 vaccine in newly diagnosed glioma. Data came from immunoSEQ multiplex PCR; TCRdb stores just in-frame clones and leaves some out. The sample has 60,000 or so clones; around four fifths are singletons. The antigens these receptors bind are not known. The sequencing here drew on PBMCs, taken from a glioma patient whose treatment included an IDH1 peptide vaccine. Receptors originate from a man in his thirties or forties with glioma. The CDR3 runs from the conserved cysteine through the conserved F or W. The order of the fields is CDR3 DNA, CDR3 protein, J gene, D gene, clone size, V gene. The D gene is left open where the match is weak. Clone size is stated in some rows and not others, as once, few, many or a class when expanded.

TGTGCCAGCAGCATGATTCGGGGGGCCACGGATGAGCAGTTCTTC	CASSMIRGATDEQFF	TRBJ2-1	NA	NA	TRBV11-2
TGTGCCAGCAGTGAAGCCAGGGGGATGAATGAAAAACTGTTTTTT	CASSEARGMNEKLFF	TRBJ1-4	TRBD1	NA	TRBV2
TGTGCCAGCAGCCCCAGTGCGGGGGGGCTCGGCAATGAGCAGTTCTTC	CASSPSAGGLGNEQFF	TRBJ2-1	TRBD2	NA	TRBV5-4
TGTGCCAGCAGTCTACTCGACAGGGGGGCTGAAGCTTTCTTT	CASSLLDRGAEAFF	TRBJ1-1	TRBD1	NA	TRBV27
TGCGCCAGCAGCTTGGATGGGGACCGGGGCACTGAAGCTTTCTTT	CASSLDGDRGTEAFF	TRBJ1-1	NA	NA	TRBV5-1
TGTGCCAGCAATTCCGGGACAGGGGGCGATCGGGGCTACACCTTC	CASNSGTGGDRGYTF	TRBJ1-2	TRBD1	NA	TRBV6-1
TGCGCCAGCAGTGAGGCGGCGGGGGGGTGGCAAGAGACCCAGTACTTC	CASSEAAGGWQETQYF	TRBJ2-5	TRBD2	NA	TRBV10-2
TGTGCCACCAGCAGAGACCTCGGGATTTCTGGAAACACCATATATTTT	CATSRDLGISGNTIYF	TRBJ1-3	NA	NA	TRBV15
TGCGCCAGCAGCTTAGGGGGGGACAGCTACGAGCAGTACTTC	CASSLGGDSYEQYF	TRBJ2-7	NA	NA	TRBV5-1
TGCAGCGTTGACCCGAGTGAGGGTAATGGCTACACCTTC	CSVDPSEGNGYTF	TRBJ1-2	NA	NA	TRBV29-1
TGTGCCAGCAGGGCTCTGAGGATAATGAACACTGAAGCTTTCTTT	CASRALRIMNTEAFF	TRBJ1-1	NA	NA	TRBV28
TGTGCCAGCAGCTTCATACAGGGAGATACGCAGTATTTT	CASSFIQGDTQYF	TRBJ2-3	NA	NA	TRBV7-6
TGTGCCAGCAGCTTACCAGCGGGACGCACAGATACGCAGTATTTT	CASSLPAGRTDTQYF	TRBJ2-3	TRBD2	NA	TRBV5-6
TGTGCCAGCAGCCTGACTAGCACCTCCTACGAGCAGTACTTC	CASSLTSTSYEQYF	TRBJ2-7	TRBD2	NA	TRBV7-9
TGTGCCAGCAGTGACTCGGCGGGTTCCTACAATGAGCAGTTCTTC	CASSDSAGSYNEQFF	TRBJ2-1	NA	NA	TRBV6-4
TGTGCCAGCAGCCCCCGACAGCCCCTCTCCTACGAGCAGTACTTC	CASSPRQPLSYEQYF	TRBJ2-7	NA	NA	TRBV28
TGTGCCAGCAGCGGGACTAGCGGGGGGAAGGAGACCCAGTACTTC	CASSGTSGGKETQYF	TRBJ2-5	TRBD2	once	TRBV6-5
TGTGCCAGCAGCTCTTACTTCGGGGGCGTCCCCAACACTGAAGCTTTCTTT	CASSSYFGGVPNTEAFF	TRBJ1-1	NA	NA	TRBV7-9
TGTGCCAGCAGTAGGGGGGCCAGGGATACGCAGTATTTT	CASSRGARDTQYF	TRBJ2-3	NA	NA	TRBV28
TGTGCCAGCTCACCCCGCCAGCTCACAGATACGCAGTATTTT	CASSPRQLTDTQYF	TRBJ2-3	NA	NA	TRBV18
TGCGCCACCCAAGACGGACCTAATTCACCCCTCCACTTT	CATQDGPNSPLHF	TRBJ1-6	NA	NA	TRBV10-1
TGTGCCAGCAGCCTCCCCACCGTGGACAGGCCAGGCGGTGAAGCTTTCTTT	CASSLPTVDRPGGEAFF	TRBJ1-1	TRBD1	NA	TRBV13
TGTGCCAGCAAAGCTGGGCCGAGAGCCGAGACCCAGTACTTC	CASKAGPRAETQYF	TRBJ2-5	NA	NA	TRBV2
TGCGCCAGCAGCTTGGGGCGGACAGCAGACGGGACTAATGAAAAACTGTTTTTT	CASSLGRTADGTNEKLFF	TRBJ1-4	NA	once	TRBV5-1
TGTGCCAGCAGCTTGGCCATCCGGGGAGGCTCACAAGAGACCCAGTACTTC	CASSLAIRGGSQETQYF	TRBJ2-5	NA	NA	TRBV7-9
TGTGCCGCGAACTGGGGTTTAGATCAGCCCCAGCATTTT	CAANWGLDQPQHF	TRBJ1-5	NA	once	TRBV2
TGTGCCAGCAGTGGGGGACAGGGAAACACCGGGGAGCTGTTTTTT	CASSGGQGNTGELFF	TRBJ2-2	TRBD1	NA	TRBV6-5
TGCGCCAGCAGCTTGGTAAGCAGGAACACTGAAGCTTTCTTT	CASSLVSRNTEAFF	TRBJ1-1	NA	NA	TRBV5-1
TGTGCCAGCAGCTTTCAAGGACAGCGTAATGAAAAACTGTTTTTT	CASSFQGQRNEKLFF	TRBJ1-4	NA	NA	TRBV5-5
TGTGCCAGCAGCCCTACCCCCTCCTACGAGCAGTACTTC	CASSPTPSYEQYF	TRBJ2-7	NA	NA	TRBV9
TGTGCCAGCAGTACCACAGGGATCTTTCCCTACGAGCAGTACTTC	CASSTTGIFPYEQYF	TRBJ2-7	NA	NA	TRBV10-3
TGTGCCAGTAGTCCGCACACAGGGTCCTACGAGCAGTACTTC	CASSPHTGSYEQYF	TRBJ2-7	NA	NA	TRBV19
TGTGCCAGCAGCGGCATGGCGGGGGGTGGATACGAGCAGTACTTC	CASSGMAGGGYEQYF	TRBJ2-7	TRBD2	NA	TRBV13
TGCGCCAGCAGCGGTGACACTGAAGCTTTCTTT	CASSGDTEAFF	TRBJ1-1	NA	few	TRBV5-1
TGTGCCAGCAGCTGGACATCAAGCTCCTACGAGCAGTACTTC	CASSWTSSSYEQYF	TRBJ2-7	NA	NA	TRBV5-8
TGTGCCAGCAGTTTATCGATGTCACAGGGGGTATATGGCTACACCTTC	CASSLSMSQGVYGYTF	TRBJ1-2	TRBD1	NA	TRBV27
TGTGCCAGCAGCCAAGACGGGTCGAACACTGAAGCTTTCTTT	CASSQDGSNTEAFF	TRBJ1-1	NA	NA	TRBV4-2
TGTGCCAGCAGTGAATTGGGTCACTACACCGGGGAGCTGTTTTTT	CASSELGHYTGELFF	TRBJ2-2	NA	NA	TRBV25-1
TGTGCCAGCAGCTTAGGGCGGGACTACTACGAGCAGTACTTC	CASSLGRDYYEQYF	TRBJ2-7	TRBD2	NA	TRBV7-9
TGCGCCAGCTTGGAACAGGGTGTAAGCAATGAGCAGTTCTTC	CASLEQGVSNEQFF	TRBJ2-1	NA	NA	TRBV5-1
TGTGCCAGCAGTCGCTTGATGGGGGACGGCTACACCTTC	CASSRLMGDGYTF	TRBJ1-2	NA	NA	TRBV28
TGTGCCAGCAGCTCCCAGATGGCGACACTTTCCCCAAAACTGTTTTTT	CASSSQMATLSPKLFF	TRBJ1-4	NA	NA	TRBV7-9
TGTGCCTGGAGTTATATGCTTGAGGGTTTGAACACTGAAGCTTTCTTT	CAWSYMLEGLNTEAFF	TRBJ1-1	NA	NA	TRBV30
TGTGCCAGCAGCCGCGGGACAGGGGGTTTAAAGGCAGCTTTCTTT	CASSRGTGGLKAAFF	TRBJ1-1	TRBD1	NA	TRBV13
TGTGCCAGCAGCTTGAGGGATCCGGGACAGGGTCGACAGTACTTC	CASSLRDPGQGRQYF	TRBJ2-7	TRBD1	NA	TRBV5-5
TGTGCCAGCTCACCACAATCGGGGGCAGGGACGGGTACTGAAGCTTTCTTT	CASSPQSGAGTGTEAFF	TRBJ1-1	NA	NA	TRBV18
TGCGCCACCAAAGAGGGGGCGGGCTACACCTTC	CATKEGAGYTF	TRBJ1-2	TRBD1	NA	TRBV5-1
TGCAGCGTTGCGGGGGGGCTAGGAGAGACCCAGTACTTC	CSVAGGLGETQYF	TRBJ2-5	TRBD2	NA	TRBV29-1
TGTGCCAGCAGTGAAAAGAGGCTAGCGGGGGGCGGAGAAGAGACCCAGTACTTC	CASSEKRLAGGGEETQYF	TRBJ2-5	TRBD2	few	TRBV6-1
TGCAGCGTTGAAGAAGCCCTTTCCTCCGACAGCGCAACTAATGAAAAACTGTTTTTT	CSVEEALSSDSATNEKLFF	TRBJ1-4	NA	NA	TRBV29-1
TGTGCCAGCAGTCCCTACTCCGGGACTAAACAAGAGACCCAGTACTTC	CASSPYSGTKQETQYF	TRBJ2-5	TRBD2	NA	TRBV6-6
TGTGCCAGCAATTCCCCGATTACGGGTGATAGCACTGAAGCTTTCTTT	CASNSPITGDSTEAFF	TRBJ1-1	NA	NA	TRBV6-6
TGTGCCAGCAGCTTAGCCGTGTCCCCCGGGAAGCGGAATTCACCCCTCCACTTT	CASSLAVSPGKRNSPLHF	TRBJ1-6	NA	NA	TRBV7-6
TGTGCCAGCAGAAATCTAGCGGCACACTCTGGGGCCAACGTCCTGACTTTC	CASRNLAAHSGANVLTF	TRBJ2-6	TRBD2	NA	TRBV7-8
TGTGCCAGCAGCTACTCCATAGCGGGGTCCTACAATGAGCAGTTCTTC	CASSYSIAGSYNEQFF	TRBJ2-1	TRBD2	NA	TRBV9
TGTGCCAGTAGTATAGATATGTCGAGTGGAGGGTCCACGGCGGGCTACACCTTC	CASSIDMSSGGSTAGYTF	TRBJ1-2	NA	NA	TRBV19
TGTGCCAGCAGTTTCCTCCCCGAGGGGGCGAGCTATAATTCACCCCTCCACTTT	CASSFLPEGASYNSPLHF	TRBJ1-6	TRBD1	NA	TRBV28
TGTGCCAGCAGTGAAAGACCTAACAACTATGGCTACACCTTC	CASSERPNNYGYTF	TRBJ1-2	NA	NA	TRBV6-1
TGTGCCAGCAGTTACCGGGACTCCCCGGAGACCCAGTACTTC	CASSYRDSPETQYF	TRBJ2-5	NA	NA	TRBV6-5
TGTGCCAGCAGACCGGGACAGGGAGGCTACGAGCAGTACTTC	CASRPGQGGYEQYF	TRBJ2-7	TRBD1	NA	TRBV28